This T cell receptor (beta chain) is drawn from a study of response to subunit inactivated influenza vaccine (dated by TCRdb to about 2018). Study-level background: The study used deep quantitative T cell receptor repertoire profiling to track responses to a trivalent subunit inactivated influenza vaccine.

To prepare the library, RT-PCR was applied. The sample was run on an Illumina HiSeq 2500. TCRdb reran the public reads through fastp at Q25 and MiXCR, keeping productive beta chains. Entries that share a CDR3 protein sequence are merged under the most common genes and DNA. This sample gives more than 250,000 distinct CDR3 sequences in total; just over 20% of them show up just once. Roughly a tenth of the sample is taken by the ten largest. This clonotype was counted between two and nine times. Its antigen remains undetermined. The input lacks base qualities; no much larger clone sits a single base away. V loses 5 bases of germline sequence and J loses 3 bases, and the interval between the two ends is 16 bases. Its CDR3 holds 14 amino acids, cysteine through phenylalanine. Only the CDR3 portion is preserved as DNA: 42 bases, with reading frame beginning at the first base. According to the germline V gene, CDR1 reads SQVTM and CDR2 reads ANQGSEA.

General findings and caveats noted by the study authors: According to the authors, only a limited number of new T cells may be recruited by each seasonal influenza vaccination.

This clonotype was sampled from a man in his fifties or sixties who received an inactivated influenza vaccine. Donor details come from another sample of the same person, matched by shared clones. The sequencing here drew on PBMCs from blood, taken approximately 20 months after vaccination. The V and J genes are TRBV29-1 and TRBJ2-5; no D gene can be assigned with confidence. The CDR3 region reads CSVSGRRSEETQYF. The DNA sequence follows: TGCAGCGTTTCTGGCAGGAGATCCGAAGAGACCCAGTACTTC. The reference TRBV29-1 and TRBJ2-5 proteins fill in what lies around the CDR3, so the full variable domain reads SAVISQKPSRDICQRGTSLTIQCQVDSQVTMMFWYRQQPGQSLTLIATANQGSEATYESGFVIDKFPISRPNLTFSTLTVSNMSPEDSSIYLCSVSGRRSEETQYFGPGTRLLVL.